The 21 T cell receptor beta chains reported below all come from one sample, sequenced in a study of patients and donors after allogeneic stem cell transplantation. TCRdb analysed the RT-PCR reads with MiXCR anew, one entry per CDR3 protein. The sample carries 920,000 or so distinct CDR3 sequences, 18% recorded once. Sequenced: blood, either unsorted or a sorted T cell fraction (not recorded which). These TCRs come from a human donor who was either an allogeneic HSCT recipient or a stem cell or donor lymphocyte infusion donor (not recorded which). It is not recorded whose cells these are; they may come from a transplant donor.

This clonotype was seen a few times. The rearrangement links TRBV5-1 to TRBJ2-7; the D is unclear. The germline V and J ends were trimmed by 1 base and 0 bases, with 14 bases remaining between them. In germline, CDR1 is SGHRS, CDR2 YFSETQ. The CDR3 has 16 amino acids. The CDR3: CASSLKVTSSSYEQYF. In DNA form, the CDR3 reads TGCGCCAGCAGCTTGAAGGTGACTTCAAGCTCCTACGAGCAGTACTTC.

CDR3 in DNA: TGTGCCAGCAGTGCATACCCGGGAAACTCCTACGAGCAGTACTTC. It is translated as CASSAYPGNSYEQYF. The chain links TRBV6-1 to TRBJ2-7; the D gene is possibly TRBD2 (5 bases). The CDR3 extends over 15 amino acids. Germline V gene sequence: CDR1 MNHNS, CDR2 SASEGT. The ends were cut back, 4 bases at V and 0 bases at J, with 13 bases in the middle.

In its sample, this clonotype was seen many times. V gene TRBV12-3 or TRBV12-4 combines with J gene TRBJ2-5; no clear D gene. Trimming took off 2 bases at V and 5 bases at J, with 6 bases between the two ends. CDR3 length: 12 amino acids. The CDR3 loop reads CASSLSWETQYF. DNA of the CDR3: TGTGCCAGCAGTTTATCATGGGAGACCCAGTACTTC.

This clonotype was seen a few times. This chain uses TRBV10-3 with TRBJ1-1, with D hard to call. Trimming left V 4 bases short and J 11 bases short, with 14 bases between. The CDR3 spans 12 residues. Germline lookup yields CDR1 ENHRY and CDR2 SYGVKD. CDR3 region: CAISARGLDAFF. The CDR3 nucleotides read TGTGCCATCAGTGCCCGAGGGCTGGATGCTTTCTTT.

A few counts support this clonotype. This sequence joins TRBV14 and TRBJ1-4; D unclear. The CDR3 is 15 residues long. V lost 4 bases to trimming and J lost 10 bases, with 19 bases between them. Germline CDR1 and CDR2: SGHDN and FVKESK. The CDR3 coding sequence is TGTGCCAGCAGCCTACAGAGCCCCGATACCACAAAACTGTTTTTT. It codes for CASSLQSPDTTKLFF.

As regards this clonotype: One base away lies a much larger clone, so this may be a sequencing read error. V gene TRBV28 combines with J gene TRBJ2-5; D unresolved. With 9 bases removed from V and 4 bases from J, the gap between germline ends came to 6 bases. Germline lookup yields CDR1 MDHEN and CDR2 SYDVKM. The CDR3 is made up of 10 amino acids. The CDR3 protein is CARKGETQYF. The DNA for the CDR3 is TGTGCCAGAAAGGGAGAGACCCAGTACTTC.

The chain's CDR3 is CAWTMHSSLSNGEQYF. DNA of the CDR3: TGTGCCTGGACCATGCACTCCTCACTCTCAAACGGAGAGCAGTACTTC. This chain joins TRBV30 and TRBJ2-7, with unresolved D. The V gene lost 4 bases and the J gene lost 7 bases, with 26 bases spanning the gap. CDR3 length: 16 residues. The germline V gene has CDR1 GTSNPN and CDR2 SVGIG (reference sequence). Looking up the rest from reference TRBV30 and TRBJ2-7 gives the full variable domain: SQTIHQWPATLVQPVGSPLSLECTVEGTSNPNLYWYRQAAGRGLQLLFYSVGIGQISSEVPQNLSASRPQDRQFILSSKKLLLSDSGFYLCAWTMHSSLSNGEQYFGPGTRLTVT.

This clonotype was seen repeatedly, ten times or more. The chain recombines TRBV12-3 or TRBV12-4 with TRBJ2-7; D call uncertain. This CDR3 is 12 amino acids long. Trimming took 0 bases from V and 5 from J, leaving 5 bases between them. As DNA, the CDR3 is TGTGCCAGCAGTTTAGCTACGAACGAGCAGTACTTC. Residues: CASSLATNEQYF.

In its sample, this clonotype was seen many times. The chain links TRBV12-3 or TRBV12-4 to TRBJ1-3; no clear D gene. The germline V and J ends were trimmed by 11 bases and 4 bases, with 12 bases remaining between them. The CDR3 has 12 amino acids. The CDR3 loop is CASSVGGNTIYF. DNA of the CDR3: TGTGCCTCCTCGGTGGGCGGAAACACCATATATTTT.

V gene TRBV25-1 combines with J gene TRBJ1-2; maybe TRBD1 (6 bases). V was pared by 1 base and J by 7 bases, with 13 bases between. The germline V gene encodes CDR1 MGHDK and CDR2 SYGVNS. The CDR3 loop spans 14 amino acids. The CDR3 DNA reads as TGTGCCAGCAGTGAATGGTCAGGGGCTGCTGGCTACACCTTC. It encodes CASSEWSGAAGYTF.

The chain combines TRBV11-2 with TRBJ1-2; D unresolved. Germline V gene data show CDR1 as SGHAT and CDR2 as FQNNGV. V lost 3 bases and J 2 bases, leaving 7 bases between the germline ends. The CDR3 totals 13 residues. The CDR3 coding sequence is TGTGCCAGCAGCTTCCGGGTAAACTATGGCTACACCTTC. This codes for CASSFRVNYGYTF.

This clonotype appeared a few times. The rearrangement joins TRBV18 to TRBJ2-1; D possibly corresponds to TRBD1 (6 bases). Trimming pared 8 bases from V and 4 bases from J, leaving 15 bases between. The CDR3 is made up of 14 amino acids. CDR1 and CDR2 from the germline V gene are KGHSH and LQKENI. This CDR3 reads CASTGTRIYNEQFF. CDR3 nucleotide sequence: TGTGCCAGCACCGGGACAAGGATTTACAATGAGCAGTTCTTC.

The CDR3 here is CAWIQGRRMYF. The CDR3 DNA is TGTGCCTGGATTCAGGGCAGGAGGATGTACTTC. The chain carries TRBV30 and TRBJ2-7; tentatively, D is TRBD1 or TRBD2 (5 bases each). Trimming pared 4 bases from V and 12 bases from J, leaving 16 bases between. Germline assignment: CDR1 GTSNPN and CDR2 SVGIG (reference sequence). There are 11 residues in the CDR3.

The J gene is TRBJ2-5, the V gene TRBV6-5; D is unresolved. Germline V lookup: CDR1 MNHEY, CDR2 SVGAGI. The CDR3 consists of 11 residues. Trimming took off 6 bases at V and 6 bases at J, with 8 bases between the two ends. CDR3 loop: CASRTRQTQYF. In DNA, the CDR3 is TGTGCCAGCAGGACCAGACAGACCCAGTACTTC.

The CDR3 DNA sequence: TGTGCCAGCAGCTACGGACAGGGGCCCGGGAACACCGGGGAGCTGTTTTTT. It is translated as CASSYGQGPGNTGELFF. The rearrangement links TRBV5-5 to TRBJ2-2; 9 nucleotides match TRBD1. The J segment lost 1 base and the V segment lost 3 bases, leaving 7 bases of the junction unmatched. The germline gives CDR1 SGHKS, CDR2 YYEKEE (reference sequence). CDR3 length equals 17 residues.

The rearrangement links TRBV4-2 to TRBJ2-5; TRBD2 matches at 7 bases. J lost 5 bases, V lost 0 bases, and 3 bases had no gene match. The CDR3 loop spans 14 amino acids. Germline CDR1 is LGHNA and CDR2 is YNFKEQ. The CDR3 coding sequence is TGTGCCAGCAGCCAAGATCAGGGAGGGGAGACCCAGTACTTC. It translates to CASSQDQGGETQYF.

The chain recombines TRBV12-3 or TRBV12-4 with TRBJ2-7; the D gene is possibly TRBD1 (5 bases). CDR3 size: 16 residues. V was shortened by 5 bases and J by 2 bases, with 19 bases between the two germline ends. CDR3 protein: CASSLKGFLRTYEQYF. The DNA of the CDR3 is TGTGCCAGCAGTCTAAAGGGGTTTTTAAGGACCTACGAGCAGTACTTC.

This chain uses TRBV29-1 with TRBJ1-2; D is possibly TRBD1 (5 bases). CDR1 is SQVTM, CDR2 ANQGSEA, per germline. V lost 2 bases and J lost 6, with 10 bases in between. The CDR3 length is 12 residues. This CDR3 reads CSVEQGPDGYTF. CDR3 in DNA: TGCAGCGTTGAACAGGGACCTGATGGCTACACCTTC.

This clonotype was detected a few times. This sequence joins TRBV3-1 and TRBJ2-2; TRBD2 agrees at 7 bases. There are 16 residues in the CDR3. The trim removed 5 bases at V and 8 bases at J, leaving 14 bases unmatched. Per germline, CDR1 LGHDT and CDR2 YNNKEL (reference sequence). CDR3 DNA: TGTGCCAGCAGCACTCGGACTAGTTGGCCCTCTGGGGAGCTGTTTTTT. This translates into CASSTRTSWPSGELFF.

The chain carries TRBV7-2 and TRBJ2-6; D perhaps matches TRBD1 (5 bases). Germline CDR1 SGHTA, CDR2 FQGNSA. With 4 bases removed from V and 4 bases from J, the gap between germline ends came to 11 bases. This CDR3 has 15 residues. The chain's CDR3 is CASSSRELGANVLTF. The CDR3 DNA sequence: TGTGCCAGCAGCTCCAGGGAATTGGGGGCCAACGTCCTGACTTTC. Using reference TRBV7-2 and TRBJ2-6 for the parts outside the CDR3, the full variable domain is GAGVSQSPSNKVTEKGKDVELRCDPISGHTALYWYRQSLGQGLEFLIYFQGNSAPDKSGLPSDRFSAERTGGSVSTLTIQRTQQEDSAVYLCASSSRELGANVLTFGAGSRLTVL.

This clonotype was seen repeatedly, ten times or more. The rearrangement uses TRBV12-3 or TRBV12-4 and TRBJ2-5, with D perhaps TRBD1 (5 bases). V shed 3 bases and J shed 5 bases, with 10 bases lying between them. The CDR3 has 13 amino acids. Here the CDR3 DNA reads TGTGCCAGCAGTTTTGCAGGGATGGAGACCCAGTACTTC. It is translated as CASSFAGMETQYF.